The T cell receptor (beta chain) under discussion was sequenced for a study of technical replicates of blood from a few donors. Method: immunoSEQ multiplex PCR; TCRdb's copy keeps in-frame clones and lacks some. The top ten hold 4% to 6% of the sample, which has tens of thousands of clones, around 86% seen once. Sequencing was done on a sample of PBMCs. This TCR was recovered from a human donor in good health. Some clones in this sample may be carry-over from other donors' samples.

DNA for the CDR3: TGTGCCAGCAGCCAGTCGGGGGTTAACTATGGCTACACCTTC. The encoded protein is CASSQSGVNYGYTF. The chain is built from TRBV14 and TRBJ1-2, with D possibly matching TRBD1 (5 bases). V was pared by 3 bases and J by 1 base, with 9 bases between. Germline lookup yields CDR1 SGHDN and CDR2 FVKESK. CDR3 length: 14 residues.